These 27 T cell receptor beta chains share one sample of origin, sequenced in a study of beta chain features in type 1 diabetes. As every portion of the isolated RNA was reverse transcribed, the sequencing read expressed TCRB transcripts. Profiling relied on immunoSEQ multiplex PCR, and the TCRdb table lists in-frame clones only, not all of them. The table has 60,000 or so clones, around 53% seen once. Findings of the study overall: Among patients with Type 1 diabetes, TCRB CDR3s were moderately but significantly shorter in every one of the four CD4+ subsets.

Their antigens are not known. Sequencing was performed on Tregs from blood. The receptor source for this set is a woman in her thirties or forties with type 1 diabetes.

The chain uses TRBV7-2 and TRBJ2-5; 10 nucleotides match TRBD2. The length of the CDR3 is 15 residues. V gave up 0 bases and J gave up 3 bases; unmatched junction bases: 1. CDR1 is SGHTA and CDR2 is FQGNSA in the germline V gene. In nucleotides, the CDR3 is TGTGCCAGCAGCTTAGCTGGACTAGCGGAAGAGACCCAGTACTTC. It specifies CASSLAGLAEETQYF.

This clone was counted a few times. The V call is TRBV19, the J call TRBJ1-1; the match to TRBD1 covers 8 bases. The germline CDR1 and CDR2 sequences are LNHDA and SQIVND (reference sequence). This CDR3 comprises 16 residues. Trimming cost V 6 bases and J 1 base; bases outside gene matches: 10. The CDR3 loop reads CASSARTGRGNTEAFF. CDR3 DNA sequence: TGTGCCAGTAGCGCCCGGACAGGGCGAGGGAACACTGAAGCTTTCTTT. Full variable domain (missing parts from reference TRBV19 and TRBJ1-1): DGGITQSPKYLFRKEGQNVTLSCEQNLNHDAMYWYRQDPGQGLRLIYYSQIVNDFQKGDIAEGYSVSREKKESFPLTVTSAQKNPTAFYLCASSARTGRGNTEAFFGQGTRLTVV.

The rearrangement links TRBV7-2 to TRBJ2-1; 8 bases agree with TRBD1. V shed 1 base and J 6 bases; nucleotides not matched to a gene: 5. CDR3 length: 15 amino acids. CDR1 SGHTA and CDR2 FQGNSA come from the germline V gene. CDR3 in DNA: TGTGCCAGCAGCTTAGACAGGGGGTGGGGCAATGAGCAGTTCTTC. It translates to CASSLDRGWGNEQFF.

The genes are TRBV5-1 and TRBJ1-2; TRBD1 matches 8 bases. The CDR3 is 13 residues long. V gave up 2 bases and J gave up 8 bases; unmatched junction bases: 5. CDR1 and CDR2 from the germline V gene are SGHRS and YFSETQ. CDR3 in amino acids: CASSFRRGRGYTF. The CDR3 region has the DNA TGCGCCAGCAGCTTCCGCAGGGGGCGAGGCTACACCTTC.

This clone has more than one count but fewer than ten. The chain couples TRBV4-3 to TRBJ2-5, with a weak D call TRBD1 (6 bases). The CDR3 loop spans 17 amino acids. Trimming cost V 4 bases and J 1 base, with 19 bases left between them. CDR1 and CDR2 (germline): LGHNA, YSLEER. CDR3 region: CASSRSPGQATQETQYF. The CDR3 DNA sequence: TGCGCCAGCAGCCGGAGCCCGGGACAAGCGACCCAAGAGACCCAGTACTTC.

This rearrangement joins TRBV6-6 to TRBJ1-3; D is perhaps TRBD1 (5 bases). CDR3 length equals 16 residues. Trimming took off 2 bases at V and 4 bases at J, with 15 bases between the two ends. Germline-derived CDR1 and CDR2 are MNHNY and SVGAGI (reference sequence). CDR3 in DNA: TGTGCCAGCAGTTACGGGGTTGTCGGGGGAGGAAACACCATATATTTT. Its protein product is CASSYGVVGGGNTIYF.

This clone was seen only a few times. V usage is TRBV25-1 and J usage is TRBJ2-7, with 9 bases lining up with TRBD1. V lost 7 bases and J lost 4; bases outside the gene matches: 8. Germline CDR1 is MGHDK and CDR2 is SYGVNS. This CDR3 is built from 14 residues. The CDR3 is CASTSGTGIYEQYF. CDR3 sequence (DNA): TGTGCCAGCACATCCGGGACAGGGATATACGAGCAGTACTTC.

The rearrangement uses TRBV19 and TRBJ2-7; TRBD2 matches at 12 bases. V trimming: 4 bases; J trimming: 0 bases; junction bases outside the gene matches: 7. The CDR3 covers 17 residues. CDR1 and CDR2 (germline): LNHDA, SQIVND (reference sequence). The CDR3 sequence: CASSRRTSGTHSYEQYF. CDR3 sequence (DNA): TGTGCCAGTAGTAGGCGGACTAGCGGGACTCACTCCTACGAGCAGTACTTC. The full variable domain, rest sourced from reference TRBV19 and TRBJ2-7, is DGGITQSPKYLFRKEGQNVTLSCEQNLNHDAMYWYRQDPGQGLRLIYYSQIVNDFQKGDIAEGYSVSREKKESFPLTVTSAQKNPTAFYLCASSRRTSGTHSYEQYFGPGTRLTVT.

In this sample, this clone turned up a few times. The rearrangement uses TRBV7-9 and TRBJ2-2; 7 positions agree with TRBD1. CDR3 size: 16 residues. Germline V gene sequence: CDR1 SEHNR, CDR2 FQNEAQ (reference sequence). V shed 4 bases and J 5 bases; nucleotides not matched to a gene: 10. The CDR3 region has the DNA TGTGCCAGCAGCTCCCTAGGACCCAGGGGGACCGGGGAGCTGTTTTTT. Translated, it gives CASSSLGPRGTGELFF. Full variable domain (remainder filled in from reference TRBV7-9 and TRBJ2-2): DTGVSQNPRHKITKRGQNVTFRCDPISEHNRLYWYRQTLGQGPEFLTYFQNEAQLEKSRLLSDRFSAERPKGSFSTLEIQRTEQGDSAMYLCASSSLGPRGTGELFFGEGSRLTVL.

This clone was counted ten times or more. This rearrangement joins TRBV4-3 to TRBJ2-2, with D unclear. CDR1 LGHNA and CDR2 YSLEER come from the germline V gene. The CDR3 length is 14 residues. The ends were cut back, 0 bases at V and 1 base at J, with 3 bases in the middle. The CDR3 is CASSQDMNTGELFF. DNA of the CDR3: TGCGCCAGCAGCCAAGACATGAACACCGGGGAGCTGTTTTTT.

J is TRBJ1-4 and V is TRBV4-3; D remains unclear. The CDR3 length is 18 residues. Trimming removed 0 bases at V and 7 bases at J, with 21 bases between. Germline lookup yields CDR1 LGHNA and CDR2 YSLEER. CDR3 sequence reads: CASSQEFGSFGVREKLFF. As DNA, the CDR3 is TGCGCCAGCAGCCAAGAATTCGGGTCTTTCGGGGTTCGTGAAAAACTGTTTTTT.

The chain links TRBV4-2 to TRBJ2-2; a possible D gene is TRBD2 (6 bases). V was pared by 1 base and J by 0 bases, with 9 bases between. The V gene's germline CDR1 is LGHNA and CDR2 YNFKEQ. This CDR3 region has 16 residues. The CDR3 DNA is TGTGCCAGCAGCCAAGGACCTAGCGCGAACACCGGGGAGCTGTTTTTT. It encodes CASSQGPSANTGELFF.

CDR3: CSVEVIENTEAFF. The CDR3 DNA follows: TGCAGCGTTGAGGTGATAGAGAACACTGAAGCTTTCTTT. The chain recombines TRBV29-1 with TRBJ1-1; no reliable D call. This CDR3 is built from 13 residues. Between the trimmed V and J ends, which lost 3 bases and 1 base, there was a span of 9 bases. The V gene's germline CDR1 is SQVTM and CDR2 ANQGSEA.

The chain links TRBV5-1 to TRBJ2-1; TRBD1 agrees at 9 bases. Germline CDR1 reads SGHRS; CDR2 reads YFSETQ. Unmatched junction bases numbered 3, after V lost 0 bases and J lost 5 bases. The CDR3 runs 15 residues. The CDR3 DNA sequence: TGCGCCAGCAGCTTGGCGGGACAGGGCAACAATGAGCAGTTCTTC. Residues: CASSLAGQGNNEQFF.

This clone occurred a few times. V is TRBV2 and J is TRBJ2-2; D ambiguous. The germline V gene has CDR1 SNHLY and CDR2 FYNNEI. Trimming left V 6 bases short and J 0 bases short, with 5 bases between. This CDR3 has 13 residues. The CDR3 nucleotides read TGTGCCAGCAGAACAACGAACACCGGGGAGCTGTTTTTT. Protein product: CASRTTNTGELFF. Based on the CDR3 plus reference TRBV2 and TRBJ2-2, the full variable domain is EPEVTQTPSHQVTQMGQEVILRCVPISNHLYFYWYRQILGQKVEFLVSFYNNEISEKSEIFDDQFSVERPDGSNFTLKIRSTKLEDSAMYFCASRTTNTGELFFGEGSRLTVL.

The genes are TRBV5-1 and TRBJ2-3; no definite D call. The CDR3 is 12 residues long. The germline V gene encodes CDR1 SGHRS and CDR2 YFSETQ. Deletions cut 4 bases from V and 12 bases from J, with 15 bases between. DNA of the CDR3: TGCGCCAGCAGCCACGGCGGCGGTCCACAGTATTTT. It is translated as CASSHGGGPQYF.

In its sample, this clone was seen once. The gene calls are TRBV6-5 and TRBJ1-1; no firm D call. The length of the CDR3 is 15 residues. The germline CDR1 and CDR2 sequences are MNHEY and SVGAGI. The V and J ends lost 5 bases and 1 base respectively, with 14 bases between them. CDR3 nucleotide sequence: TGTGCCAGCAGTACCGGCGGACGGGGGAACACTGAAGCTTTCTTT. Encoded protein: CASSTGGRGNTEAFF.

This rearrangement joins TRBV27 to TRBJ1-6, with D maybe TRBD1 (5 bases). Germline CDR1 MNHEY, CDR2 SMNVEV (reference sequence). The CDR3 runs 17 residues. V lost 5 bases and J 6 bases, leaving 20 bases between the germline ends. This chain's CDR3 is CASSRWTPGSINSPLHF. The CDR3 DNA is TGTGCCAGCAGTCGCTGGACACCCGGATCTATTAATTCACCCCTCCACTTT.

CDR3 in DNA: TGTGCCAGCTCATTGAATCCCCGGACAGGGTTCAATCAGCCCCAGCATTTT. This codes for CASSLNPRTGFNQPQHF. This sequence joins TRBV27 and TRBJ1-5; 8 bases map to TRBD1. CDR3 length: 17 amino acids. From germline, CDR1 is MNHEY and CDR2 SMNVEV (reference sequence). V shed 8 bases, J shed 3 bases, and the junction held 15 bases outside the gene matches.

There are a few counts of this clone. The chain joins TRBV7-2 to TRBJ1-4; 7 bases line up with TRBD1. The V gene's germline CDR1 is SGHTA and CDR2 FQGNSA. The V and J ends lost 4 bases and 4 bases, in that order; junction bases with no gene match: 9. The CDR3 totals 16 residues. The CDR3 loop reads CASSYTGVGFNEKLFF. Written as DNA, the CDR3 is TGTGCCAGCAGCTACACAGGGGTGGGGTTTAATGAAAAACTGTTTTTT.

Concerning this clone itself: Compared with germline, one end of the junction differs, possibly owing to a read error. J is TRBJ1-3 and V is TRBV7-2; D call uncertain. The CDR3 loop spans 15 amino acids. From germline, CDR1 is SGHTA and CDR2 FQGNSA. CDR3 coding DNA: TGTGCCAGCAGTCCTACCCGGGGATCTGGGAACACCATATATTTT. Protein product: CASSPTRGSGNTIYF.

CDR3 sequence: CASSQTQGDGELFF. The CDR3 DNA follows: TGTGCCAGCAGCCAAACACAGGGTGACGGGGAGCTGTTTTTT. The chain uses TRBV7-6 and TRBJ2-2, with D perhaps TRBD1 (6 bases). V was trimmed by 5 bases and J by 7 bases, leaving 14 bases between them. CDR3 length: 14 amino acids. The germline V gene has CDR1 SGHVS and CDR2 FNYEAQ.

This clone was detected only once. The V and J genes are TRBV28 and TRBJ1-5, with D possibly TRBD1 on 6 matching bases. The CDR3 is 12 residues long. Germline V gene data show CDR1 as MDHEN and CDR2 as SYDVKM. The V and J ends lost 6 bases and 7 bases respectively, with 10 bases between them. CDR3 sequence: CASSPRGQPQHF. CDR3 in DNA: TGTGCCAGCAGCCCTAGGGGGCAGCCCCAGCATTTT.

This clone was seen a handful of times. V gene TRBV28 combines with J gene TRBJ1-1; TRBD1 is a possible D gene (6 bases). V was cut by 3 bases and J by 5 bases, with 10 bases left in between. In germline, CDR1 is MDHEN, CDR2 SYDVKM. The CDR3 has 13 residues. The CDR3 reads CASSFQGMTEAFF. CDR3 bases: TGTGCCAGCAGTTTTCAGGGGATGACTGAAGCTTTCTTT.

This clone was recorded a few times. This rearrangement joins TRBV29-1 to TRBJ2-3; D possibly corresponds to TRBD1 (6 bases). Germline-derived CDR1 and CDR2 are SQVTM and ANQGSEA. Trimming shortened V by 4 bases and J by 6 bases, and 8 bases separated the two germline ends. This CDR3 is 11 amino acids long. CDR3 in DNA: TGCAGCGTTGGTAGGGGGGATACGCAGTATTTT. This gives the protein CSVGRGDTQYF.

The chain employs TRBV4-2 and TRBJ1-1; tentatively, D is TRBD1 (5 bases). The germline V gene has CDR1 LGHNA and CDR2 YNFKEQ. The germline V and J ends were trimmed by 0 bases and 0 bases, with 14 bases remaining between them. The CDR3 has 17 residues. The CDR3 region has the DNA TGTGCCAGCAGCCAAGATGTGGGGGGATCGATGAACACTGAAGCTTTCTTT. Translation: CASSQDVGGSMNTEAFF.

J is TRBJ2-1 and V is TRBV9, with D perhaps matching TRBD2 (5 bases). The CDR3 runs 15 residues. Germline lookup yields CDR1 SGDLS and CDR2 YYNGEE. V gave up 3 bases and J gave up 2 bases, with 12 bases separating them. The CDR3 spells CASSARGTPYNEQFF. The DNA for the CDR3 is TGTGCCAGCAGCGCCCGGGGTACCCCCTACAATGAGCAGTTCTTC. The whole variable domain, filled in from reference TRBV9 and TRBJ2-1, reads DSGVTQTPKHLITATGQRVTLRCSPRSGDLSVYWYQQSLDQGLQFLIQYYNGEERAKGNILERFSAQQFPDLHSELNLSSLELGDSALYFCASSARGTPYNEQFFGPGTRLTVL.